The sequence of this T cell receptor beta chain was determined in a study of shared clonotypes between healthy human individuals (dated by TCRdb to 2018 to 2021). For the study in its entirety: The cohort included a few men and two women between 18 and 49 years of age. Blood TCR repertoires of a handful of healthy adults were deeply sequenced to estimate repertoire size and the extent of clonotype sharing between individuals. Between about 0.85 and 9.5 billion PBMCs per donor were obtained by leukapheresis. Libraries were prepared and TCR repertoires were sequenced by different laboratories using diverse techniques, in order to increase sequencing depth and limit assay-specific biases.

The full study reports these points: Sampling was restricted to blood, and TCR repertoires in tissue are likely to differ from TCR repertoires in blood. Based on pairwise subsampling, the degree of clonotype sharing among donors was expected to be affected by sequencing depth. The genetic and exposure-history diversity represented was limited by the small number of donors.

This clone was counted between two and nine times. Its binding antigen is unknown. Since a much larger clone is just one base distant, this may be a read error. Using the deep immunoSEQ assay, multiplex PCR amplified TCR CDR3 regions from genomic DNA. Extracted genomic DNA from each cell subset was distributed evenly across all wells of several immunoSEQ 96-well plates, and each plate was treated as a replicate. Each replicate PCR for unsorted PBMC received approximately 300 ng genomic DNA, equal to about 30,000 T cell genomes. Unsorted PBMC genomic DNA was sequenced across ten immunoSEQ deep assay plates. The purified libraries were quantified using a Qubit 3.0 fluorometer, sized with a Bioanalyzer 2100, and then quantified again using the KAPA Library Quantification kit. Every immunoSEQ 96-well plate was sequenced on a separate single-read 150-cycle Illumina NextSeq 550 flow cell. The authors' analysis ran thus. The immunoSEQ output contained only junctional sequences without quality scores, so filtering could not match that applied to full-length reads. To assign V/J genes and CDR3, sequences were annotated using PyIR, a Python wrapper for IgBLAST v1.9, with IMGT germline references. Reads were removed for weak V/J assignments (E-value above 1e-6), missing CDR3, stop codons, out-of-frame junctions, or ambiguous translated residues. V3J clonotypes were defined as sequences sharing the same inferred V gene, J gene, and CDR3 amino acid sequence. To compute the percentage overlap between repertoires, the number of shared unique clonotypes was divided by the size of the smaller repertoire. Repertoire richness was assessed with RTK rarefaction, the Chao1 estimator, and Recon v2.1 estimates of unobserved clonotypes. In its TCRdb copy, this immuneACCESS table keeps in-frame sequences only and misses some clones. Where compared with another copy, unresolved V genes explain less than half of these, and the others have no known cause. V, J and clone size derive from that table, while D and trimming were established from the DNA sequence. The sample yields some 510,000 clones; less than 85% were counted once. Approximately 13% of the sample belongs to the ten largest clones.

Donors were healthy HIV-negative adults with no recently reported acute infections or vaccinations. Only Caucasian adults living in Nashville, Tennessee, USA were represented among the donors. In the unsorted samples, 90 million to 100 million PBMCs were counted, and genomic DNA was extracted using the QIAamp DNA Blood Mini kit. Blood was collected by leukapheresis, and PBMCs were isolated by Ficoll-Histopaque density gradient centrifugation and then cryopreserved in liquid nitrogen vapor phase. A distance of 15 bases separates the germline ends of V and J, which lose 1 base and 8 bases respectively. The CDR3 runs 15 residues from the cysteine to the phenylalanine. Left in the record is the CDR3 DNA by itself, 45 bases read in frame from the first base. CDR1 and CDR2 are drawn from the germline V gene (reference sequence): SEHNR, FQNEAQ.

The sequence derives from a woman aged 40 to 55 in good health. Some clones in this sample may be carry-over from other donors' samples. The V and J genes are TRBV7-9 and TRBJ2-4; a tentative D call is TRBD2 (7 bases match). The specimen sequenced was PBMCs. The CDR3 protein is CASSLGRGAGDIQYF. Read as DNA, the sequence is TGTGCCAGCAGCTTAGGGAGGGGGGCGGGGGACATTCAGTACTTC.